These 5 T cell receptor beta chains were all obtained from the same sample, sequenced in a study of cytomegalovirus exposure and HLA in healthy donors. The study ran its PCR with 60 Vbeta and 13 Jbeta primers. The repertoire was sequenced with immunoSEQ multiplex PCR; TCRdb's copy has only in-frame clones and lacks some. Seen here are some 150,000 clones, approximately 82% observed once, and the top ten hold 1.9%. The sequencing sample was made of PBMCs. The receptor set was obtained from a woman aged 40 to 50 in good health and CMV-seronegative.

CDR3 coding DNA: TGTGCCAGCAGTCAGGGGTCGGGTTGGACTGAAGCTTTCTTT. Translating it yields CASSQGSGWTEAFF. The gene calls are TRBV6-5 and TRBJ1-1; weak D call: TRBD1 (6 bases). The CDR3 contains 14 residues. V was trimmed by 5 bases and J by 5 bases, leaving 15 bases between them. CDR1 is MNHEY, CDR2 SVGAGI, per germline.

This clone appeared a single time. The chain joins TRBV10-3 to TRBJ2-7; 12 bases are shared with TRBD1. CDR1 and CDR2 (germline): ENHRY, SYGVKD. The CDR3 runs 13 residues. Trimming at V came to 9 bases and at J to 7 bases, leaving 7 bases not matched to a gene. DNA for the CDR3: TGTGCCATACAGGGACAGGGGGCGTGGGAGCAGTACTTC. The encoded protein is CAIQGQGAWEQYF.

This chain joins TRBV7-3 and TRBJ2-1; 10 nucleotides line up with TRBD2. Trimming removed 5 bases from V and 7 bases from J; junction bases left unmatched: 5. CDR1 is SGHTA, CDR2 FQGTGA, per germline. The CDR3 contains 14 residues. The CDR3 loop reads CASSRSGLANEQFF. CDR3 nucleotides: TGTGCCAGCAGCCGATCGGGACTAGCGAATGAGCAGTTCTTC.

This chain connects TRBV10-3 to TRBJ1-1; no clear D gene. CDR1 and CDR2 (germline): ENHRY, SYGVKD. The CDR3 has 15 residues. V was trimmed by 3 bases and J by 1 base, leaving 12 bases between them. For the CDR3, the DNA is TGTGCCATCAGTGACGGGCAGAGGGAGAACACTGAAGCTTTCTTT. It yields the protein CAISDGQRENTEAFF.

The gene calls are TRBV19 and TRBJ1-2; unclear D gene. This CDR3 has 14 residues. CDR1 LNHDA and CDR2 SQIVND come from the germline V gene (reference sequence). The V gene lost 3 bases and the J gene lost 4 bases, with 12 bases spanning the gap. Written as DNA, the CDR3 is TGTGCCAGTAGTATTTGGCGACTGTCCTATGGCTACACCTTC. Its protein product is CASSIWRLSYGYTF. Filled out from reference TRBV19 and TRBJ1-2, the complete variable domain reads DGGITQSPKYLFRKEGQNVTLSCEQNLNHDAMYWYRQDPGQGLRLIYYSQIVNDFQKGDIAEGYSVSREKKESFPLTVTSAQKNPTAFYLCASSIWRLSYGYTFGSGTRLTVV.